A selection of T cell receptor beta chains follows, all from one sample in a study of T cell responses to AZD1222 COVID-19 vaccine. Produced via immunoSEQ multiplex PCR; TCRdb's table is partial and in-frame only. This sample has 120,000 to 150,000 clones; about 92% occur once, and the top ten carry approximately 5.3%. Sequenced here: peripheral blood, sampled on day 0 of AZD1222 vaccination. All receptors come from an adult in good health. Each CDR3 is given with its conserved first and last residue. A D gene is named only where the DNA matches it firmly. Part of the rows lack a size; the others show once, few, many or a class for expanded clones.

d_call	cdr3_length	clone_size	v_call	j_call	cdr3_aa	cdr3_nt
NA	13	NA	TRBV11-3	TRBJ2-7	CASSLGRASEQYF	TGTGCCAGCAGCTTAGGTCGGGCGAGCGAGCAGTACTTC
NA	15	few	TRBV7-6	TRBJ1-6	CASSLGGGFNSPLHF	TGTGCCAGCAGCTTAGGAGGAGGGTTTAATTCACCCCTCCACTTT
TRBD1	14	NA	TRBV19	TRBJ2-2	CASSRDRATGELFF	TGTGCCAGTAGTAGGGACAGGGCCACCGGGGAGCTGTTTTTT
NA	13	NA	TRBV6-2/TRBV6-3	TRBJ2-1	CASSFDSFNEQFF	TGTGCCAGCAGTTTCGACAGCTTCAATGAGCAGTTCTTC
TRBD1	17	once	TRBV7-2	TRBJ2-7	CASSAGTGPGEAYEQYF	TGTGCCAGCAGCGCCGGGACAGGGCCCGGAGAAGCCTACGAGCAGTACTTC
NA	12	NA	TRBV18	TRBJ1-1	CASSPLGTEAFF	TGTGCCAGCTCACCCTTAGGTACCGAAGCTTTCTTT
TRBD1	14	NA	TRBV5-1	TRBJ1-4	CASSLDYRGEKLFF	TGCGCCAGCAGCTTGGATTACAGGGGAGAAAAACTGTTTTTT
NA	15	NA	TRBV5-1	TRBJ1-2	CASSLAGPLRDGYTF	TGCGCCAGCAGCTTGGCGGGACCCCTCAGGGATGGCTACACCTTC
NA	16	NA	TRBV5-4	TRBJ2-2	CASSLRADINTGELFF	TGTGCCAGCAGCTTACGGGCAGACATAAACACCGGGGAGCTGTTTTTT
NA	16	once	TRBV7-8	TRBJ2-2	CASSPWGGGLTGELFF	TGTGCCAGCAGCCCTTGGGGGGGCGGTCTCACCGGGGAGCTGTTTTTT
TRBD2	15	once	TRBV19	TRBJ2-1	CASRLLAGGINEQFF	TGTGCCAGTAGACTCCTAGCGGGAGGCATCAATGAGCAGTTCTTC
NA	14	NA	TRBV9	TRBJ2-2	CASSVDMRAGELFF	TGTGCCAGCAGCGTAGATATGCGGGCCGGGGAGCTGTTTTTT
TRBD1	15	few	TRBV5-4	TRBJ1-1	CASSSNRGMGTEAFF	TGTGCCAGCAGCTCAAACAGGGGAATGGGGACTGAAGCTTTCTTT
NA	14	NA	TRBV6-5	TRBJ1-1	CASTQPPGRPEAFF	TGTGCCAGCACTCAACCCCCCGGGCGTCCTGAAGCTTTCTTT
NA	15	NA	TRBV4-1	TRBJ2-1	CASSLQGTLGNEQFF	TGCGCCAGCAGTTTACAGGGGACTTTGGGAAATGAGCAGTTCTTC
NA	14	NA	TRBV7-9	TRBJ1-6	CASSLRQGDSPLHF	TGTGCCAGCAGCTTACGGCAGGGAGATTCACCCCTCCACTTT
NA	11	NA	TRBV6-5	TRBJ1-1	CAVARTGEAFF	TGTGCCGTTGCCCGGACGGGGGAAGCTTTCTTT
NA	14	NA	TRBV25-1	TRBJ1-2	CASSRTPMNYGYTF	TGTGCCAGCTCACGGACACCTATGAACTATGGCTACACCTTC
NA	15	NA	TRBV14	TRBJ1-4	CASSRLVGVREKLFF	TGTGCCAGCAGCCGCCTGGTGGGGGTCCGGGAAAAACTGTTTTTT
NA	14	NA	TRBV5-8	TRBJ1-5	CASSLGALNQPQHF	TGTGCCAGCAGCTTAGGGGCCCTGAATCAGCCCCAGCATTTT
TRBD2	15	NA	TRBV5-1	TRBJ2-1	CASSLALAGPNEQFF	TGCGCCAGCAGCTTGGCACTAGCGGGTCCCAATGAGCAGTTCTTC
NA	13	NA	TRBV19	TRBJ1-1	CASREGQNTEAFF	TGTGCCAGTAGGGAGGGGCAGAACACTGAAGCTTTCTTT
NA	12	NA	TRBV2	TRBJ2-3	CASTGALRTQYF	TGTGCCAGCACCGGGGCCCTCAGGACGCAGTATTTT
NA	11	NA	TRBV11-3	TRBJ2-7	CASSPDYEQYF	TGTGCCAGCAGCCCCGACTACGAGCAGTACTTC
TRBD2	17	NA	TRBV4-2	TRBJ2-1	CASSQLGTSGSRHEQFF	TGTGCCAGCAGCCAACTGGGGACTAGCGGGAGTAGACATGAGCAGTTCTTC
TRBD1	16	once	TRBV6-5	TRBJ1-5	CASSSGTGLLNQPQHF	TGTGCCAGCAGTTCCGGGACAGGGTTACTCAATCAGCCCCAGCATTTT
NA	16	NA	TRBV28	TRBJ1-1	CASSSSPGARGAEAFF	TGTGCCAGCAGTTCGAGCCCAGGGGCGAGGGGGGCTGAAGCTTTCTTT
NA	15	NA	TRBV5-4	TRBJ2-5	CASSLASSTQETQYF	TGTGCCAGCAGCTTAGCCTCTAGCACGCAAGAGACCCAGTACTTC
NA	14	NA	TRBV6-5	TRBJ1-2	CASRPTGMYSGYTF	TGTGCCAGCAGACCTACAGGGATGTATAGTGGCTACACCTTC
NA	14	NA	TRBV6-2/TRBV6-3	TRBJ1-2	CASSYSGGGLLETF	TGTGCCAGCAGTTACTCAGGCGGTGGGCTGTTGGAAACCTTC
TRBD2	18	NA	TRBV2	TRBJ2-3	CAITGLAGETSFTDTQYF	TGTGCCATCACGGGACTAGCGGGAGAGACCTCTTTTACAGATACGCAGTATTTT
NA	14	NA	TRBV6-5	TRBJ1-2	CASSYRGGGYGYTF	TGTGCCAGCAGTTATCGGGGGGGCGGCTATGGCTACACCTTC
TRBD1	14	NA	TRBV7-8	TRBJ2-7	CATAGQGASYEQYF	TGTGCCACCGCGGGACAGGGGGCTTCCTACGAGCAGTACTTC
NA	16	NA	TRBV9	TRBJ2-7	CASSGALGRRGDEQYF	TGTGCCAGCAGCGGAGCACTAGGTCGCAGGGGGGACGAGCAGTACTTC
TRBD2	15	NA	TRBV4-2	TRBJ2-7	CASSHGEGPRHEQYF	TGTGCCAGCAGCCATGGGGAGGGCCCTCGCCACGAGCAGTACTTC
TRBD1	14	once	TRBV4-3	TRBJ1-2	CASSQNRGGYGYTF	TGCGCCAGCAGCCAGAACAGGGGAGGCTATGGCTACACCTTC
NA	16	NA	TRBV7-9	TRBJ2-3	CASSLAARGDTDTQYF	TGTGCCAGCAGCTTAGCGGCGAGGGGGGACACAGATACGCAGTATTTT
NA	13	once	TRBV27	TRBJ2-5	CASSSPYQETQYF	TGTGCCAGCAGTTCCCCTTACCAAGAGACCCAGTACTTC
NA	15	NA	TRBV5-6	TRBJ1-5	CASSRRMESNQPQHF	TGTGCCAGCAGCAGAAGGATGGAGAGCAATCAGCCCCAGCATTTT
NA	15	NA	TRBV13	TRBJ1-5	CASSLAGGTAQPQHF	TGTGCCAGCAGCTTAGCGGGGGGTACGGCTCAGCCCCAGCATTTT
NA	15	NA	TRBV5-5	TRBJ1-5	CASSQSGISNQPQHF	TGTGCCAGCAGCCAGAGCGGGATCTCCAATCAGCCCCAGCATTTT
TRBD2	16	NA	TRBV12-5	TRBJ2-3	CASGLGLAGATDTQYF	TGTGCTAGTGGTTTGGGACTAGCGGGTGCCACAGATACGCAGTATTTT
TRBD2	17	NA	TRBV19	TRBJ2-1	CASSITLSGGSYNEQFF	TGTGCCAGTAGTATTACCCTGAGTGGCGGGAGCTACAATGAGCAGTTCTTC
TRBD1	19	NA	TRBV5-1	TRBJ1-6	CASSRNPQSSGTGDSPLHF	TGCGCCAGCAGCAGAAACCCACAATCATCCGGGACAGGGGATTCACCCCTCCACTTT
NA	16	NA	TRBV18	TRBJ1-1	CASSPREGGFSTEAFF	TGTGCCAGCTCACCACGGGAGGGGGGCTTCTCCACTGAAGCTTTCTTT
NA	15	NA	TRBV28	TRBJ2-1	CASSPVQSVYNEQFF	TGTGCCAGCAGCCCGGTCCAGTCCGTGTACAATGAGCAGTTCTTC
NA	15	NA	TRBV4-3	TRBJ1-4	CASSPNQGINEKLFF	TGCGCCAGCAGCCCCAACCAGGGGATTAATGAAAAACTGTTTTTT
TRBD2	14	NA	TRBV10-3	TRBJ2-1	CATTLAGGPDEQFF	TGTGCCACTACACTAGCGGGGGGGCCGGATGAGCAGTTCTTC
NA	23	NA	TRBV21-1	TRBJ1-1	CASRVHIHYHYSDRDGRITEAFF	TGTGCCAGCAGGGTCCATATCCATTACCACTACTCGGACAGGGATGGAAGGATCACTGAAGCTTTCTTT